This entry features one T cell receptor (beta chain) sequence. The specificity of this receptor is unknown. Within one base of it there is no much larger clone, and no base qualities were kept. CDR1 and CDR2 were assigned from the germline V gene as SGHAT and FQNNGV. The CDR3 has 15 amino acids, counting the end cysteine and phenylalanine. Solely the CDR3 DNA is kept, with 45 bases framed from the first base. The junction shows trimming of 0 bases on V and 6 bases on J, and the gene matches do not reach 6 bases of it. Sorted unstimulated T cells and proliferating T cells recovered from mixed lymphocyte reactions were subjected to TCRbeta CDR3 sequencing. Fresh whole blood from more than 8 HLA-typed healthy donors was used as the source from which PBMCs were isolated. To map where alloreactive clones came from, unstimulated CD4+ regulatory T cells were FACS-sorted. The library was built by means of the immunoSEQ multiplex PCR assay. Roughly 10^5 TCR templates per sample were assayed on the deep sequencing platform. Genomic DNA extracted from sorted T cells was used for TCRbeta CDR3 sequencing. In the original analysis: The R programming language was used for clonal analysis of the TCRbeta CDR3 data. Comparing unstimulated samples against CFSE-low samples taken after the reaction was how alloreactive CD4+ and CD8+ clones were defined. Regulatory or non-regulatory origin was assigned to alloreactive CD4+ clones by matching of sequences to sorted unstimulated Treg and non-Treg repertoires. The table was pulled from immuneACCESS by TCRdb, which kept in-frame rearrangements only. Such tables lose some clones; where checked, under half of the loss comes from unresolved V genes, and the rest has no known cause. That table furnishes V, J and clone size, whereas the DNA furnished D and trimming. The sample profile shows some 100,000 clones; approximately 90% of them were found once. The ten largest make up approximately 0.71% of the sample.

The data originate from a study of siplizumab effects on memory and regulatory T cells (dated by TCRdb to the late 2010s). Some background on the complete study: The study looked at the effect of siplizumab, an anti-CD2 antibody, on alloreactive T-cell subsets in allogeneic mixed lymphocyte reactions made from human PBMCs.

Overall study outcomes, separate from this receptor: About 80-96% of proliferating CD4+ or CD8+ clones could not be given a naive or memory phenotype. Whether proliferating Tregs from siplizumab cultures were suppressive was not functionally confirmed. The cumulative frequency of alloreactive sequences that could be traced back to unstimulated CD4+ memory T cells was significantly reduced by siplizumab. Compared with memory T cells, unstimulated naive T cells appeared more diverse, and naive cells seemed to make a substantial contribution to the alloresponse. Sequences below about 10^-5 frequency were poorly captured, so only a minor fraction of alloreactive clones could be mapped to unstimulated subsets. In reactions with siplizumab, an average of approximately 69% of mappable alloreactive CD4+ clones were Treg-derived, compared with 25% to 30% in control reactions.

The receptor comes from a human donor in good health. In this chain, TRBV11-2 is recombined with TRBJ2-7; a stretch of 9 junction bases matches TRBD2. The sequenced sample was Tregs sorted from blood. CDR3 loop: CASSLEGTSTFEQYF. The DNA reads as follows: TGTGCCAGCAGCTTAGAGGGGACTAGCACATTCGAGCAGTACTTC.